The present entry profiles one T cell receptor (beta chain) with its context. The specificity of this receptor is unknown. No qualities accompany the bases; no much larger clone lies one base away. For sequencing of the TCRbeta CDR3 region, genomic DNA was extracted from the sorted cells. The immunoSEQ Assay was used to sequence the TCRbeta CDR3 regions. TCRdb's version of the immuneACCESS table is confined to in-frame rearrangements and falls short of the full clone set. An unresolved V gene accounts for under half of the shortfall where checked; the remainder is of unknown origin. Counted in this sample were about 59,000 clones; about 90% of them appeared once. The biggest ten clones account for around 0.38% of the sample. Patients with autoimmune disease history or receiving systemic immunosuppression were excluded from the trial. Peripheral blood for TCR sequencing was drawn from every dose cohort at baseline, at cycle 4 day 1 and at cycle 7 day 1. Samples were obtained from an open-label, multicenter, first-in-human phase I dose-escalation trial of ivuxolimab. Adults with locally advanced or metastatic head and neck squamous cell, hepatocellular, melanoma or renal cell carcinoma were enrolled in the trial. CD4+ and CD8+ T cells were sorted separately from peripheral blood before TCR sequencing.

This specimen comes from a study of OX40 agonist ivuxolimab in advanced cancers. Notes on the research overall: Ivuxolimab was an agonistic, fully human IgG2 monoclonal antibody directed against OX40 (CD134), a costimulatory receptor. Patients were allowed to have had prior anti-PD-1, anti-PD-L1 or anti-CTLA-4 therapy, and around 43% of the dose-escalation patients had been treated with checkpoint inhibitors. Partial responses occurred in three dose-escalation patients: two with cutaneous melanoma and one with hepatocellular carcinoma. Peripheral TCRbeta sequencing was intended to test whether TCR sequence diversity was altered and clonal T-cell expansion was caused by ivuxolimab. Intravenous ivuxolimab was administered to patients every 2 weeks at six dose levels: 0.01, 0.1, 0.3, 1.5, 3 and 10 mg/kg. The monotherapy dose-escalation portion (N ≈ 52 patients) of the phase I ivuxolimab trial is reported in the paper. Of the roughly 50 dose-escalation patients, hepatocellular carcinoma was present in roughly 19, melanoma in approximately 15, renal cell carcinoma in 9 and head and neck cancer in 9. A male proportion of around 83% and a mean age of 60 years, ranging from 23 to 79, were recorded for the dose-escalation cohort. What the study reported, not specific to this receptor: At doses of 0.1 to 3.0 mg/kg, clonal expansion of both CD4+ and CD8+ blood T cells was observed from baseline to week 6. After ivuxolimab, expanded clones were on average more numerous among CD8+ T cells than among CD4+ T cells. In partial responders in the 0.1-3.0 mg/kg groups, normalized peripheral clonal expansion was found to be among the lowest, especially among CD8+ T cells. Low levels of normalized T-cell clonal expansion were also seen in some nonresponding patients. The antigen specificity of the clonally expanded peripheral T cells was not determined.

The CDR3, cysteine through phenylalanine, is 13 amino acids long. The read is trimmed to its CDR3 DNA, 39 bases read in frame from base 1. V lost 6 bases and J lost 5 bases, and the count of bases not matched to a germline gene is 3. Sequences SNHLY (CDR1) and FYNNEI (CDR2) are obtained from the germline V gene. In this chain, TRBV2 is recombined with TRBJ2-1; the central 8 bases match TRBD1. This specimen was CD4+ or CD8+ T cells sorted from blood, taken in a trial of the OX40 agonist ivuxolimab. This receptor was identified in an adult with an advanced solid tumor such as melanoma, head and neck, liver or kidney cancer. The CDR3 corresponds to CASRGTGDNEQFF. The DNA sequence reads TGTGCCAGCAGGGGGACAGGAGACAATGAGCAGTTCTTC.